This TCR beta chain emerged from a study of blood T cells in healthy people across ages. Study-wide findings and caveats: TCR beta diversity was tightly associated with the proportion of naive T cells. Diversity figures based on one million T cells were deemed too low.

This clonotype occurred many times. No antigen is known for it. CDR3 length: 16 residues. From germline, CDR1 is SGHAT and CDR2 FQDESV (reference sequence). V was clipped by 5 bases and J by 2 bases; unmatched bases: 8. Primers used in a second PCR of roughly 6 to 11 cycles were a sample-barcoded 5' primer and a J-beta primer mix. TCRdb used MiXCR to reprocess the 5' RACE reads, holding one entry per CDR3 protein. Altogether 800,000 or so distinct CDR3 sequences are present, roughly 46% being singletons, with the ten largest covering roughly 18%. The genes are TRBV11-1 and TRBJ2-1; TRBD2 agrees at 8 bases. The specimen was blood. This TCR was sampled from a man aged 80 or over in good health. CDR3: CASSGVAGRPYNEQFF. As DNA, the CDR3 is TGTGCCAGCAGCGGAGTAGCGGGGAGGCCCTACAATGAGCAGTTCTTC.